The next 21 T cell receptor beta chains were all read from a single sample in a study of T cells after yellow fever vaccination. TCRdb fed the 5' RACE reads into MiXCR, producing one record per CDR3 protein. This sample carries some 670,000 distinct CDR3 sequences, approximately 13% of them seen once, and the ten largest clones take 15%. Source: PBMCs, taken on the day of the yellow fever booster vaccination. These receptors came from a man in his thirties or forties who received the YFV17D yellow fever vaccine.

The J gene is TRBJ2-1, the V gene TRBV29-1; TRBD1 might be the D (5 bases). The length of the CDR3 is 15 residues. Germline CDR1 reads SQVTM; CDR2 reads ANQGSEA. The germline V and J ends were trimmed by 7 bases and 7 bases, with 23 bases remaining between them. CDR3 sequence reads: CSADSSPEGENEQFF. The CDR3 region has the DNA TGCAGCGCCGACTCAAGTCCCGAAGGGGAAAATGAGCAGTTCTTC.

This clonotype was seen only a few times. This chain uses TRBV20-1 with TRBJ1-2, with 8 bases that match TRBD1. The trim removed 6 bases at V and 7 bases at J, leaving 13 bases unmatched. Germline-derived CDR1 and CDR2 are DFQATT and SNEGSKA (reference sequence). The CDR3 length is 14 residues. CDR3 nucleotide sequence: TGCAGTGCCATACGACAGGGGATCGTGGGTGGCTACACCTTC. It specifies CSAIRQGIVGGYTF.

This clonotype was observed a few times. The chain combines TRBV3-1 with TRBJ1-6; 7 positions agree with TRBD1. The J segment lost 8 bases and the V segment lost 0 bases, leaving 7 bases of the junction unmatched. The CDR3 is 16 residues long. The V gene's germline CDR1 is LGHDT and CDR2 YNNKEL (reference sequence). The CDR3 here is CASSQDPQGYYSPLHF. The CDR3 nucleotides are TGTGCCAGCAGCCAAGACCCACAGGGGTACTATTCACCCCTCCACTTT.

This rearrangement joins TRBV20-1 to TRBJ2-3, with D possibly being TRBD1 (5 bases). Germline assignment: CDR1 DFQATT and CDR2 SNEGSKA (reference sequence). V lost 0 bases, J lost 4 bases, and 17 bases lay in between. The CDR3 extends over 16 amino acids. Here the CDR3 DNA reads TGCAGTGCTAGAGATGATGGGGCCTACTCCCCAGATACGCAGTATTTT. Protein sequence: CSARDDGAYSPDTQYF.

CDR3: CASNFGGSEAFF. Written as DNA, the CDR3 is TGTGCCAGCAATTTTGGGGGCTCTGAAGCTTTCTTT. The chain recombines TRBV25-1 with TRBJ1-1; D might be TRBD1 (6 bases). CDR1 and CDR2 from the germline V gene are MGHDK and SYGVNS. V lost 7 bases, J lost 6 bases, and 12 bases lay in between. The CDR3 is 12 residues long.

This clonotype was observed once. The chain links TRBV25-1 to TRBJ2-7, with TRBD2 matching 7 bases. This CDR3 is built from 14 residues. Germline values: CDR1 MGHDK, CDR2 SYGVNS. Losses at the gene ends were 4 bases for V and 5 bases for J; bases not matched to a gene: 8. For the CDR3, the DNA is TGTGCCAGCAGTGTGTCGGCTAGCGGTAACGAGCAGTACTTC. This codes for CASSVSASGNEQYF.

This clonotype was counted only a few times. This chain joins TRBV29-1 and TRBJ2-7; D not certain. Germline lookup yields CDR1 SQVTM and CDR2 ANQGSEA. The length of the CDR3 is 12 residues. Deletions cut 1 base from V and 3 bases from J, with 7 bases between. CDR3 protein: CSVEGKYYEQYF. As DNA, the CDR3 is TGCAGCGTTGAAGGCAAATACTACGAGCAGTACTTC.

This clonotype was recorded a few times. The chain has TRBV10-3 and TRBJ2-5, with 7 nucleotides matching TRBD2. CDR3 length equals 14 residues. Per germline, CDR1 ENHRY and CDR2 SYGVKD. The junction had 9 bases not matched to a gene; V was cut back by 6 bases and J by 5 bases. CDR3 sequence: CAIRASGLSETQYF. For the CDR3, the DNA is TGTGCCATCAGGGCTAGCGGCCTATCCGAGACCCAGTACTTC.

This clonotype was counted at least ten times. The chain has TRBV5-1 and TRBJ2-1; D ambiguous. The V and J ends lost 4 bases and 3 bases respectively, with 8 bases between them. This CDR3 contains 13 residues. Germline V CDR1 and CDR2: SGHRS, YFSETQ. CDR3 nucleotide sequence: TGCGCCAGCAGCGGCCAGGTCTACAATGAGCAGTTCTTC. This gives the protein CASSGQVYNEQFF.

The sample holds many counts of this clonotype. The rearrangement links TRBV5-6 to TRBJ1-2; 8 bases are shared with TRBD1. CDR1 is SGHDT, CDR2 YYEEEE, per germline. With 4 bases clipped from V and 6 bases from J, the junction kept 5 bases outside the gene matches. The CDR3 sequence is 13 residues long. CDR3 loop: CASSQGQEDGYTF. The CDR3 DNA reads TGTGCCAGCAGCCAGGGACAGGAAGATGGCTACACCTTC.

The chain employs TRBV6-5 and TRBJ2-3; 10 nucleotides match TRBD2. V was clipped by 2 bases and J by 6 bases; unmatched bases: 8. The CDR3 covers 16 residues. The V gene's germline CDR1 is MNHEY and CDR2 SVGAGI. The CDR3 here is CASSYTPSGSRDTQYF. The CDR3 DNA sequence: TGTGCCAGCAGTTACACCCCTAGCGGGAGTAGGGATACGCAGTATTTT.

This clonotype was seen a few times. This chain connects TRBV5-6 to TRBJ2-1, with 10 bases aligning to TRBD2. The CDR3 runs 18 residues. V was pared by 3 bases and J by 4 bases, with 13 bases of the junction left unmatched. Germline CDR1 and CDR2: SGHDT and YYEEEE. The CDR3 reads CASSSNLAGVNTYNEQFF. For the CDR3, the DNA is TGTGCCAGCAGCTCGAACCTAGCGGGAGTGAATACATACAATGAGCAGTTCTTC.

The genes are TRBV7-9 and TRBJ2-7, with D possibly TRBD2 on 6 matching bases. Germline V gene sequence: CDR1 SEHNR, CDR2 FQNEAQ (reference sequence). The ends were cut back, 8 bases at V and 2 bases at J, with 10 bases in the middle. CDR3 length: 12 residues. The CDR3 reads CASSASAYEQYF. The CDR3 DNA is TGTGCCAGCTCAGCTAGCGCCTACGAGCAGTACTTC.

The V call is TRBV12-3 or TRBV12-4, the J call TRBJ2-7; maybe TRBD2 (6 bases). The V gene lost 5 bases and the J gene lost 1 base, with 15 bases spanning the gap. This CDR3 spans 15 amino acids. The CDR3 spells CASSKSGTGSYEQYF. The CDR3 DNA is TGTGCCAGCAGTAAATCCGGGACTGGGTCCTACGAGCAGTACTTC.

At least ten counts were recorded for this clonotype. The chain uses TRBV12-3 or TRBV12-4 and TRBJ1-2, with 8 bases identical to TRBD1. V was clipped by 6 bases and J by 8 bases; unmatched bases: 8. The CDR3 has 13 amino acids. The CDR3 is CASSRGTGGGYTF. As DNA, the CDR3 is TGTGCCAGCAGCAGGGGGACAGGCGGCGGCTACACCTTC.

This chain uses TRBV20-1 with TRBJ1-2; D possibly corresponds to TRBD1 (6 bases). V lost 5 bases and J 3 bases, leaving 13 bases between the germline ends. This CDR3 has 13 residues. Germline V lookup: CDR1 DFQATT, CDR2 SNEGSKA (reference sequence). The CDR3 is CSASSGGDYGYTF. Written as DNA, the CDR3 is TGCAGTGCTTCCTCGGGGGGCGACTATGGCTACACCTTC.

This sequence joins TRBV7-9 and TRBJ1-1; tentatively, D is TRBD1 (5 bases). CDR3 length: 14 residues. V was shortened by 0 bases and J by 11 bases, with 16 bases between the two germline ends. Germline CDR1 SEHNR, CDR2 FQNEAQ (reference sequence). CDR3 sequence: CASSLAGGTSAAFF. Written as DNA, the CDR3 is TGTGCCAGCAGCTTAGCGGGCGGGACTAGCGCGGCTTTCTTT.

The rearrangement links TRBV6-6 to TRBJ1-4; D gene uncertain. This CDR3 spans 10 amino acids. The V gene lost 8 bases and the J gene lost 8 bases, with 6 bases spanning the gap. Germline V lookup: CDR1 MNHNY, CDR2 SVGAGI (reference sequence). For the CDR3, the DNA is TGTGCCAGCCTAGCCGAAAAACTGTTTTTT. Translated: CASLAEKLFF.

The chain recombines TRBV28 with TRBJ1-5, with 7 bases matching TRBD1. The CDR3 loop spans 14 amino acids. CDR1 MDHEN and CDR2 SYDVKM come from the germline V gene. V dropped 2 bases and J dropped 15; count of bases not matched to a gene: 13. CDR3 in amino acids: CASSLAGQTVSGHF. For the CDR3, the DNA is TGTGCCAGCAGTTTAGCGGGACAGACGGTGTCGGGGCATTTT.

This clonotype has just a few counts. The V call is TRBV11-2, the J call TRBJ2-7, with D possibly called TRBD1 or TRBD2 (5 bases each). The V end was cut by 6 bases, the J end by 4 bases, with 28 bases between. The CDR3 consists of 18 residues. Per germline, CDR1 SGHAT and CDR2 FQNNGV. Here the CDR3 DNA reads TGTGCCAGCAGTCAGGCCGTCGGGGCTAGAGTTTCTCCGTACGAGCAGTACTTC. This gives the protein CASSQAVGARVSPYEQYF.

This chain connects TRBV12-3 or TRBV12-4 to TRBJ2-3; 11 bases match TRBD2. Trimming removed 5 bases from V and 0 bases from J; junction bases left unmatched: 10. The CDR3 consists of 18 residues. CDR3 bases: TGTGCCAGCAGTGGGGGGGCGACTAGCGGGAAGAGCACAGATACGCAGTATTTT. Amino acids: CASSGGATSGKSTDTQYF.